The present TCR beta chain was sequenced within a study of breast tumors, draining lymph nodes, adjacent tissues. Study-wide points: Luminal-like breast cancer showed significantly greater tumor-nontumor repertoire similarity than basal-like breast cancer did.

This clonotype was recorded once. Its antigen is not identified. The lymph nodes were axillary draining lymph nodes from breast cancer patients. TCRdb re-called the multiplex PCR reads with MiXCR, one entry per CDR3 protein. The sample consists of fewer than 250,000 distinct CDR3 sequences, less than 40% of them appearing once. Germline V gene sequence: CDR1 LNHDA, CDR2 SQIVND (reference sequence). This CDR3 comprises 14 residues. Trimming took off 1 base at V and 10 bases at J, with 13 bases between the two ends. The origin of this receptor is a female donor with breast cancer. Some clones in this sample may be carry-over from other donors' samples. This chain uses TRBV19 with TRBJ1-4, with D possibly matching TRBD1 (6 bases). The sample comprised axillary lymph node tissue. CDR3 sequence reads: CASSIGSRGGKLFF. The CDR3 DNA sequence: TGTGCCAGTAGTATAGGGTCCAGGGGAGGAAAACTGTTTTTT.